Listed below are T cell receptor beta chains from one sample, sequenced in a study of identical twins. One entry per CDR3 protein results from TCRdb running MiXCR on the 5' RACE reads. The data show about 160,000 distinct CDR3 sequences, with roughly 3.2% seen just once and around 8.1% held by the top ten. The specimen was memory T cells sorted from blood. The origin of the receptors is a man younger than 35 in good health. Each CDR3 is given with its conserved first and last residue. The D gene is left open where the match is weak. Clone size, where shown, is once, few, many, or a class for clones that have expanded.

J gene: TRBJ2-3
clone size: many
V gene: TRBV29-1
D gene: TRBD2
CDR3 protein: CSVDGLAGNTDTQYF
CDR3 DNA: TGCAGCGTTGATGGACTAGCGGGGAACACAGATACGCAGTATTTT

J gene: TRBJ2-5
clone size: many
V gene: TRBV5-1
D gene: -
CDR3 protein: CASSLLTAQETQYF
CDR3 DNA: TGCGCCAGCAGCTTGCTCACAGCACAAGAGACCCAGTACTTC

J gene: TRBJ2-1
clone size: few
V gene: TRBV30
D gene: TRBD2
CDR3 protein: CAAETSGLISEQFF
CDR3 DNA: TGTGCCGCCGAAACTAGCGGGTTAATCAGTGAGCAGTTCTTC

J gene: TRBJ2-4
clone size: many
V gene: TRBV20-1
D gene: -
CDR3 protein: CSASRGNRNIQYF
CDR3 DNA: TGCAGTGCTAGTCGGGGCAATCGGAACATTCAGTACTTC

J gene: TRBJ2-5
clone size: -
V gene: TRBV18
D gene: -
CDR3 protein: CASSLNRAQETQYF
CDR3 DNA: TGTGCCAGCTCACTGAACAGGGCCCAAGAGACCCAGTACTTC

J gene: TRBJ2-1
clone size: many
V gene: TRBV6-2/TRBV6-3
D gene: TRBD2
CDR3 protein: CASSRSGTRQFF
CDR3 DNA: TGTGCCAGCAGCCGATCCGGGACTAGGCAGTTCTTC

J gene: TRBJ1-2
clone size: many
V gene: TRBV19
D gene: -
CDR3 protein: CASSTAGAYGYTF
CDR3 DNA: TGTGCCAGTAGTACTGCAGGGGCCTATGGCTACACCTTC

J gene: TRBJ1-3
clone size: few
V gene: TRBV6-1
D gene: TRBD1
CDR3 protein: CANAGGTGSGNTIYF
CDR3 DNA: TGTGCCAACGCCGGTGGGACAGGCTCTGGAAACACCATATATTTT

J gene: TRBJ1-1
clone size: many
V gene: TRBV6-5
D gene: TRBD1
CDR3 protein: CASSLRRGRGEAFF
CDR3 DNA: TGTGCCAGCAGTTTGCGCAGGGGGCGCGGTGAAGCTTTCTTT

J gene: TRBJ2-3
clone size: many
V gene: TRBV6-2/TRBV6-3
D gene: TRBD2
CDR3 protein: CASSYDTPGVAGGYTDTQYF
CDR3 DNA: TGTGCCAGCAGTTACGATACCCCGGGGGTAGCGGGAGGTTACACAGATACGCAGTATTTT

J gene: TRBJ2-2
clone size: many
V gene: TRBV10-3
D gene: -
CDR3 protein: CATTGGRGDTGELFF
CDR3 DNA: TGTGCCACCACGGGGGGCAGGGGTGACACCGGGGAGCTGTTTTTT

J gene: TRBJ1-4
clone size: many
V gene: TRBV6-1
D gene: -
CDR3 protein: CASSPQGVSEKLFF
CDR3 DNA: TGTGCCAGCAGCCCCCAGGGTGTGTCTGAAAAACTGTTTTTT

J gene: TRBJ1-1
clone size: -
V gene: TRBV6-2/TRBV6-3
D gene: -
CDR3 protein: CASRISGGYTEAFF
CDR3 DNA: TGTGCCAGCAGAATCTCGGGAGGGTACACTGAAGCTTTCTTT

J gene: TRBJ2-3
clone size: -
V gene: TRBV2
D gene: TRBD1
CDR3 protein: CASSYGTGSTDTQYF
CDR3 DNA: TGTGCCAGCAGTTACGGGACAGGGAGCACAGATACGCAGTATTTT

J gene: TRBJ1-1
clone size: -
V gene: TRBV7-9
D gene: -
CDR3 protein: CASSRGEVNTEAFF
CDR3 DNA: TGTGCCAGCAGCCGAGGGGAAGTGAACACTGAAGCTTTCTTT

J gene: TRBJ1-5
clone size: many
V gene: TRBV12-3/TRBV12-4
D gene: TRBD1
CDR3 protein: CASRGQDHQPQHF
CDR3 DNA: TGTGCCAGCAGGGGACAGGATCACCAGCCCCAGCATTTT

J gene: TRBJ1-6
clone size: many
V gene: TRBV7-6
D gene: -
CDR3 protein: CASSLTGGRPLHF
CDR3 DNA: TGTGCCAGCAGCTTAACGGGGGGGAGACCCCTCCACTTT

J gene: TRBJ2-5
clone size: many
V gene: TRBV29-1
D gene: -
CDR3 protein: CSADRSGGETQYF
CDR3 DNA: TGCAGCGCAGACCGGTCAGGTGGGGAGACCCAGTACTTC

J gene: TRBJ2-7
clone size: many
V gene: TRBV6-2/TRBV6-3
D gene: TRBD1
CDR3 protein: CASSFGQGTYEQYF
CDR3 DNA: TGTGCCAGCAGTTTCGGACAGGGAACCTACGAGCAGTACTTC

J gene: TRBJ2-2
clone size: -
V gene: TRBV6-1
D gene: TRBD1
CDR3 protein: CASSKRQGTGELFF
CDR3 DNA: TGTGCCAGCAGTAAGCGACAGGGCACCGGGGAGCTGTTTTTT

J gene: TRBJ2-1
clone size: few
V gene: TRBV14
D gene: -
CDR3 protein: CASSQEPNSRGFF
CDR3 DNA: TGTGCCAGCAGCCAAGAACCCAACTCCCGCGGGTTCTTC

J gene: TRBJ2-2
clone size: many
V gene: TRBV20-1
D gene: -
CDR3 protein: CSASGGTGELFF
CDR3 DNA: TGCAGTGCTAGTGGGGGTACCGGGGAGCTGTTTTTT

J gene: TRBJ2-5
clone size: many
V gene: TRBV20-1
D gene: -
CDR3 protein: CSARLGTDQETQYF
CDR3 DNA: TGCAGTGCTAGGCTAGGGACGGACCAAGAGACCCAGTACTTC

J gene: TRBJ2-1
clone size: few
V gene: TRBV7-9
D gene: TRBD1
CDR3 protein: CASSRGGQGYNEQFF
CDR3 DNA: TGTGCCAGCAGCCGGGGGGGACAGGGGTACAATGAGCAGTTCTTC

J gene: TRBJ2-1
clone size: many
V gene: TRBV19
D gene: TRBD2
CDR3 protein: CASSIPSGPAAYNEQFF
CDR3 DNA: TGTGCCAGTAGTATCCCTAGCGGCCCGGCGGCCTACAATGAGCAGTTCTTC

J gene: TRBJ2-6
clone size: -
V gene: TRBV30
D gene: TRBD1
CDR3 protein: CAWIRDRAAAGANVLTF
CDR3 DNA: TGTGCCTGGATCCGGGACAGGGCAGCCGCCGGGGCCAACGTCCTGACTTTC

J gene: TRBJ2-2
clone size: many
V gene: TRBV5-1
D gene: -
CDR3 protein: CASSPEIISGELFF
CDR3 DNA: TGCGCCAGCAGCCCTGAGATTATCTCCGGGGAGCTGTTTTTT

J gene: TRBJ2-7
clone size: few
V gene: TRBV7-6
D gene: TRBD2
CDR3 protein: CASSPGGRAEQYF
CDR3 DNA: TGTGCCAGCAGCCCCGGGGGGAGGGCCGAGCAGTACTTC

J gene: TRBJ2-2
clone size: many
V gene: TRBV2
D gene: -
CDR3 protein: CASRGNHGELFF
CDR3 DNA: TGTGCCAGCAGGGGCAATCATGGGGAGCTGTTTTTT

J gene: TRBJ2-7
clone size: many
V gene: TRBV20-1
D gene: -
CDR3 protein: CSARGVSGSYEQYF
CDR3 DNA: TGCAGTGCTAGAGGAGTTAGCGGAAGTTACGAGCAGTACTTC

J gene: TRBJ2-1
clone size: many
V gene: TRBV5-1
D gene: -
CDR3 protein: CASSLDGGGHNEQFF
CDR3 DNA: TGCGCCAGCAGCTTGGATGGTGGGGGCCACAATGAGCAGTTCTTC

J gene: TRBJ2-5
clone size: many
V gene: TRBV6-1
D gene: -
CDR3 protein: CASSQGIKETQYF
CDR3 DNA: TGTGCCAGCAGTCAGGGGATCAAAGAGACCCAGTACTTC

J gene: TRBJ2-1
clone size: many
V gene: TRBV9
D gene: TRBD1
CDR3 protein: CASSVATGTGIYNEQFF
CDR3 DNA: TGTGCCAGCAGCGTAGCCACCGGGACAGGGATCTACAATGAGCAGTTCTTC

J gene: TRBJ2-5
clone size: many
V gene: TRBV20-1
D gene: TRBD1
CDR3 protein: CSARDVTGGATPETQYF
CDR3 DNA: TGCAGTGCTAGAGATGTAACAGGGGGCGCGACCCCAGAGACCCAGTACTTC

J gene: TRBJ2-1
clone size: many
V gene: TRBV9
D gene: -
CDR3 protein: CASSVDSEQFF
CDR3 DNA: TGTGCCAGCAGCGTAGACAGTGAGCAGTTCTTC

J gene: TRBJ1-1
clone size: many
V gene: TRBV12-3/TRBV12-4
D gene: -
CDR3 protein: CASSKHLNTEAFF
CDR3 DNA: TGTGCCAGCAGCAAACACCTAAACACTGAAGCTTTCTTT

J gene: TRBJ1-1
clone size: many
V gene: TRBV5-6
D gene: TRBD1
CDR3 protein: CASSFRTGQRNTEAFF
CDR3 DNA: TGTGCCAGCAGCTTTCGGACAGGGCAAAGGAACACTGAAGCTTTCTTT

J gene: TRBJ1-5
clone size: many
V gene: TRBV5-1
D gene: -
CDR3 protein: CASSLDGSKYQPQHF
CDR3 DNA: TGCGCCAGCAGCTTGGACGGATCGAAATATCAGCCCCAGCATTTT

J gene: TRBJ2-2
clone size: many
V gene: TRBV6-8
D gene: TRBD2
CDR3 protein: CASSYPGTSGTGELFF
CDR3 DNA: TGTGCCAGCAGTTACCCTGGGACTAGCGGGACCGGGGAGCTGTTTTTT

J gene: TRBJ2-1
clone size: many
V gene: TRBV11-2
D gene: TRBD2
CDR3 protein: CASSLISRRRTSGSYEQFF
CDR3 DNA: TGTGCCAGCAGCTTAATTTCCCGGCGCCGGACTAGCGGGAGCTATGAGCAGTTCTTC

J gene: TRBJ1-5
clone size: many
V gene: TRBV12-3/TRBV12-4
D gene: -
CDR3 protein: CASSLVAGSNQPQHF
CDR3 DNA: TGTGCCAGCAGTTTAGTGGCAGGGAGCAATCAGCCCCAGCATTTT

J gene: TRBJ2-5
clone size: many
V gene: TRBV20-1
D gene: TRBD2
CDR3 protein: CSAETKREGLETQYF
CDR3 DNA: TGCAGTGCTGAAACTAAGCGGGAGGGCCTGGAGACCCAGTACTTC

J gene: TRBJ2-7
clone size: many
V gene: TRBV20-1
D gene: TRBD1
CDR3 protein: CSAEGQPPVQYF
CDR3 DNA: TGCAGTGCAGAGGGACAGCCTCCCGTGCAGTACTTC

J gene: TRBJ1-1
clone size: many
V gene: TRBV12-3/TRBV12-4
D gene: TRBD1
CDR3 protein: CASRRTGARTEAFF
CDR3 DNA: TGTGCCAGCAGGAGAACAGGGGCCCGCACTGAAGCTTTCTTT

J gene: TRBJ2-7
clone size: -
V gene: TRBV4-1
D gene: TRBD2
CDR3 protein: CASSQPGLAVQYF
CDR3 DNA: TGCGCCAGCAGCCAACCGGGACTAGCTGTGCAGTACTTC

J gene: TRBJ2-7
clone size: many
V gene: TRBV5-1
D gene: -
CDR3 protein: CASSLLMDRRPYEQYF
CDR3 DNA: TGCGCCAGCAGCTTGCTAATGGACCGACGACCCTACGAGCAGTACTTC

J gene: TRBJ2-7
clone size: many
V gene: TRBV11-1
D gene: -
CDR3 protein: CASSFSTYEQYF
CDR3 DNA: TGTGCCAGCAGCTTCTCAACCTACGAGCAGTACTTC

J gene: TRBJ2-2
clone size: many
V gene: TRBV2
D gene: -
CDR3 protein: CASRGTSTGELFF
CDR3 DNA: TGTGCCAGCCGAGGGACTTCTACCGGGGAGCTGTTTTTT

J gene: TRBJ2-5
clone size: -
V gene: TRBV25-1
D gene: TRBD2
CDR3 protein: CATTPQGLAVQETQYF
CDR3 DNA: TGTGCCACCACTCCCCAGGGACTAGCGGTCCAAGAGACCCAGTACTTC

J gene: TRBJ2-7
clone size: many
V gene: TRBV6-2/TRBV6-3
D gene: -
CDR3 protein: CASSYRGRHTYEQYF
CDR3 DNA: TGTGCCAGCAGTTATCGGGGGAGGCATACCTACGAGCAGTACTTC

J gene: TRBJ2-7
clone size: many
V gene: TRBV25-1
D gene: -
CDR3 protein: CASSVSYSSYEQYF
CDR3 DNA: TGTGCCAGCAGCGTCAGCTACAGCTCCTACGAGCAGTACTTC

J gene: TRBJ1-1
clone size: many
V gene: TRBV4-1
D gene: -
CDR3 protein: CASSPPSGGVTEAFF
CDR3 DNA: TGCGCCAGCAGCCCCCCTTCGGGGGGCGTCACTGAAGCTTTCTTT

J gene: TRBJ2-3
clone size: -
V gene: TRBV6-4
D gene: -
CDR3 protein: CASSDGLGTDTQYF
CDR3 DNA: TGTGCCAGCAGTGATGGGTTGGGCACAGATACGCAGTATTTT

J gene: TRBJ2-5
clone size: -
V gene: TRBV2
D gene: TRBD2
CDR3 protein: CASRREGLQTQYF
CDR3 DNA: TGTGCCAGCAGGCGGGAGGGCCTTCAGACCCAGTACTTC

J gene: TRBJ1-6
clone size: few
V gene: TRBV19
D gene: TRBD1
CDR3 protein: CASSIEAGGGSPLHF
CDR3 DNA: TGTGCCAGTAGTATCGAGGCAGGGGGTGGTTCACCCCTCCACTTT

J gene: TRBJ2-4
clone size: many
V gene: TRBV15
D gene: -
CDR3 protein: CATSIRTPGGKNIQYF
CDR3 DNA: TGTGCCACCAGCATTAGAACCCCCGGGGGCAAAAACATTCAGTACTTC